The sequence of this T cell receptor (beta chain) was determined in a study of CD8 T cells in Susac syndrome. After extraction with the RNeasy kit, roughly 0.5 to 1 ug of the RNA was reverse transcribed using random hexamers. Across 54 Vbeta and 13 Jbeta, TCR beta CDR3 was amplified with immunoSEQ multiplex PCR. TCRdb processed the immunoSEQ multiplex PCR reads anew with MiXCR; each CDR3 protein has one entry. The table shows 150,000 to 200,000 distinct CDR3 sequences, with roughly 94% occurring only once. Negative isolation was used for CD8+ and CD4+ T cells, and FACS enrichment was applied to TEMRA cells. CDR3 size: 13 residues. V gave up 8 bases and J gave up 4 bases; unmatched junction bases: 6. Looked up from germline, CDR1 is SNHLY and CDR2 is FYNNEI.

Sequenced: CD4+ T cells from PBMCs. V gene TRBV2 combines with J gene TRBJ2-5; 8 bases agree with TRBD2. The receptor comes from a human donor with multiple sclerosis. In DNA form, the CDR3 reads TGTGCCAGCGACGGGAGGGCCAGAGAGACCCAGTACTTC. Amino acid sequence: CASDGRARETQYF.